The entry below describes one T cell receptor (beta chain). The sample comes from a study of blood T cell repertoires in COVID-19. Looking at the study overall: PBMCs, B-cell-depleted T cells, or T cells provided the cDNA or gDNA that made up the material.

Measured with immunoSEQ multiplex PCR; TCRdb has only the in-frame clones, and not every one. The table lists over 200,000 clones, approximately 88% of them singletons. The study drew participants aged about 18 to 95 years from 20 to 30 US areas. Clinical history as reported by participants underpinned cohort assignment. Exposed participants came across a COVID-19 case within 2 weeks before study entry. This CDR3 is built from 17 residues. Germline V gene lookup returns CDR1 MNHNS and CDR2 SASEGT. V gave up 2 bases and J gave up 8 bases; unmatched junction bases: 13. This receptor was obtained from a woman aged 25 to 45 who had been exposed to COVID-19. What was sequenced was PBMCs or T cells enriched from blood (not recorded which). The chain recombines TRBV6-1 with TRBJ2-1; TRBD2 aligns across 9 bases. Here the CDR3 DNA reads TGTGCCAGCAGTGAAATTCCCGGGACTAGCAGGCTGGATGAGCAGTTCTTC. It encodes CASSEIPGTSRLDEQFF.